Listed below are T cell receptor beta chains from one sample, sequenced in a study of blood T cell repertoires in COVID-19. Method: immunoSEQ multiplex PCR; TCRdb's copy keeps in-frame clones and lacks some. The data contain around 120,000 clones, about three quarters of them seen just once; the ten biggest clones take up under 0.95%. Sequencing was carried out using peripheral blood. The receptors originated from a human donor with acute or convalescent COVID-19. The donor label of this sample is uncertain. Both conserved end residues are part of each CDR3. The D gene is left open where the match is weak. The size field is filled for only some rows; it gives once, few, many or a size class.

abundance: .; d_gene: .; j_gene: TRBJ2-7; v_gene: TRBV3-1/TRBV3-2; CDR3nt: TGTGCCAGCAGCCATCATCAGGGGCGGTACGAGCAGTACTTC; CDR3aa: CASSHHQGRYEQYF
abundance: few; d_gene: TRBD1; j_gene: TRBJ2-1; v_gene: TRBV4-1; CDR3nt: TGCGCCAGCAGCCAAGATCCCGGACGCGGGACAGGGATAAATGAGCAGTTCTTC; CDR3aa: CASSQDPGRGTGINEQFF
abundance: .; d_gene: TRBD1; j_gene: TRBJ2-7; v_gene: TRBV7-8; CDR3nt: TGTGCCAGCAGCTACAAACTCGGACAGGGAAACCACGAGCAGTACTTC; CDR3aa: CASSYKLGQGNHEQYF
abundance: .; d_gene: TRBD1; j_gene: TRBJ1-2; v_gene: TRBV29-1; CDR3nt: TGCAGCGCCGGAGGAGGGGACAGCCGCTATGGCTACACCTTC; CDR3aa: CSAGGGDSRYGYTF
abundance: once; d_gene: TRBD1; j_gene: TRBJ2-1; v_gene: TRBV11-2; CDR3nt: TGTGCCAGCAGCCTAGGGACAGGGGGCTATGAGCAGTTCTTC; CDR3aa: CASSLGTGGYEQFF
abundance: many; d_gene: TRBD2; j_gene: TRBJ2-1; v_gene: TRBV5-1; CDR3nt: TGCGCCAGCAGCTTGGTGGCGGGGGGCTACAATGAGCAGTTCTTC; CDR3aa: CASSLVAGGYNEQFF
abundance: few; d_gene: TRBD1; j_gene: TRBJ1-5; v_gene: TRBV19; CDR3nt: TGTGCCAGTAGAGCGGGACAGGGGACCCTTTATAGCAATCAGCCCCAGCATTTT; CDR3aa: CASRAGQGTLYSNQPQHF
abundance: .; d_gene: .; j_gene: TRBJ1-1; v_gene: TRBV5-6; CDR3nt: TGTGCCAGCAGCTTATTCACGGGGAACACTGAAGCTTTCTTT; CDR3aa: CASSLFTGNTEAFF
abundance: .; d_gene: TRBD1; j_gene: TRBJ1-5; v_gene: TRBV2; CDR3nt: TGTGCCAGCAGGGGACAGGGGATCGGCAATCAGCCCCAGCATTTT; CDR3aa: CASRGQGIGNQPQHF
abundance: .; d_gene: .; j_gene: TRBJ1-5; v_gene: TRBV7-2; CDR3nt: TGTGCCAGCAGCTTAGGATTAGGGGGCAATCAGCCCCAGCATTTT; CDR3aa: CASSLGLGGNQPQHF
abundance: few; d_gene: TRBD1; j_gene: TRBJ1-3; v_gene: TRBV5-4; CDR3nt: TGTGCCAGCAGCTTTAACAGGGGGGAAGGAAACACCATATATTTT; CDR3aa: CASSFNRGEGNTIYF
abundance: .; d_gene: TRBD1; j_gene: TRBJ1-3; v_gene: TRBV30; CDR3nt: TGTGCCTGGAGCGAGGGGACAGGTCCTTCAAGAACCATATATTTT; CDR3aa: CAWSEGTGPSRTIYF
abundance: many; d_gene: .; j_gene: TRBJ1-2; v_gene: TRBV2; CDR3nt: TGTGCCAGCAGTAACACAGGGTATGGCTACACCTTC; CDR3aa: CASSNTGYGYTF
abundance: .; d_gene: TRBD1; j_gene: TRBJ1-2; v_gene: TRBV9; CDR3nt: TGTGCCAGCAGCGTGGGACAGGGGATTTATGGCTACACCTTC; CDR3aa: CASSVGQGIYGYTF
abundance: many; d_gene: .; j_gene: TRBJ2-1; v_gene: TRBV18; CDR3nt: TGTGCCAGCTCACCTCCCACCGGGAGCGTATTAGGCAATGAGCAGTTCTTC; CDR3aa: CASSPPTGSVLGNEQFF
abundance: .; d_gene: .; j_gene: TRBJ1-5; v_gene: TRBV19; CDR3nt: TGTGCCAGTAGTATTGGGGCGGAGTATAGCAATCAGCCCCAGCATTTT; CDR3aa: CASSIGAEYSNQPQHF
abundance: .; d_gene: .; j_gene: TRBJ1-1; v_gene: TRBV4-1; CDR3nt: TGCGCCAGCAGCCAAGAATACTGGGCAGGGGTCTACTTCACTGAAGCTTTCTTT; CDR3aa: CASSQEYWAGVYFTEAFF
abundance: .; d_gene: TRBD2; j_gene: TRBJ2-3; v_gene: TRBV5-4; CDR3nt: TGTGCCAGCAGCCCTGGTGGGGGACTAGTAGCTACGCAGTATTTT; CDR3aa: CASSPGGGLVATQYF
abundance: many; d_gene: .; j_gene: TRBJ2-5; v_gene: TRBV7-9; CDR3nt: TGTGCCAGCAGCTTAGCGCGGCAGGGGGAGACCCAGTACTTC; CDR3aa: CASSLARQGETQYF
abundance: .; d_gene: .; j_gene: TRBJ1-1; v_gene: TRBV11-2; CDR3nt: TGTGCCAGCAGCCGAGTGGGGGGTTTTCCTGAAGCTTTCTTT; CDR3aa: CASSRVGGFPEAFF
abundance: .; d_gene: TRBD1; j_gene: TRBJ2-2; v_gene: TRBV15; CDR3nt: TGTGCCACCAGCAGAGGACAGGGGTGGACCAGCGGGGAGCTGTTTTTT; CDR3aa: CATSRGQGWTSGELFF
abundance: few; d_gene: .; j_gene: TRBJ1-3; v_gene: TRBV11-2; CDR3nt: TGTGCCAGCAGCTTAGTGACAGCTGGAAACACCATATATTTT; CDR3aa: CASSLVTAGNTIYF
abundance: .; d_gene: TRBD2; j_gene: TRBJ2-7; v_gene: TRBV30; CDR3nt: TGTGCCTGGAGTGCCCATCTAGCGGGGGGACCAAACTTC; CDR3aa: CAWSAHLAGGPNF
abundance: .; d_gene: TRBD2; j_gene: TRBJ2-1; v_gene: TRBV24-1; CDR3nt: TGTGCCACCTCCTTAGCGGGGCCGTACAATGAGCAGTTCTTC; CDR3aa: CATSLAGPYNEQFF
abundance: .; d_gene: TRBD2; j_gene: TRBJ2-3; v_gene: TRBV19; CDR3nt: TGTGCCAGCAGTGGGGGGGAACTTACAGATACGCAGTATTTT; CDR3aa: CASSGGELTDTQYF
abundance: .; d_gene: TRBD1; j_gene: TRBJ1-2; v_gene: TRBV11-1; CDR3nt: TGTGCCAGCAGCCCCTCCGGGGACAGGTTTGTCTACACCTTC; CDR3aa: CASSPSGDRFVYTF
abundance: .; d_gene: TRBD2; j_gene: TRBJ2-3; v_gene: TRBV9; CDR3nt: TGTGCCAGCAGCGTAGTTCTAGCGGGCAACACAGATACGCAGTATTTT; CDR3aa: CASSVVLAGNTDTQYF
abundance: .; d_gene: TRBD1; j_gene: TRBJ1-1; v_gene: TRBV5-1; CDR3nt: TGCGCCAGCAGCTTTGAACGCAGGGGGACTGAAGCTTTCTTT; CDR3aa: CASSFERRGTEAFF
abundance: once; d_gene: .; j_gene: TRBJ1-2; v_gene: TRBV18; CDR3nt: TGTGCCAGCTCACCACCACCCTCGGTCCCGACAGCAATCTTAAATAACTATGGCTACACCTTC; CDR3aa: CASSPPPSVPTAILNNYGYTF
abundance: .; d_gene: TRBD2; j_gene: TRBJ2-5; v_gene: TRBV4-1; CDR3nt: TGCGCCTGCTGCCAACTCGGGGGGGCGGACCTCCAAGAGACCCAGTACTTC; CDR3aa: CACCQLGGADLQETQYF
abundance: few; d_gene: .; j_gene: TRBJ2-1; v_gene: TRBV7-9; CDR3nt: TGTGCCACCCCGTCCCGGGGAACCAACAATGAGCAGTTCTTC; CDR3aa: CATPSRGTNNEQFF
abundance: .; d_gene: TRBD2; j_gene: TRBJ2-1; v_gene: TRBV2; CDR3nt: TGTGCCAGCAGGGAAGAGCGGGGGGGGTACAATGAGCAGTTCTTC; CDR3aa: CASREERGGYNEQFF
abundance: .; d_gene: TRBD1; j_gene: TRBJ2-2; v_gene: TRBV3-1/TRBV3-2; CDR3nt: TGTGCCAGCAGCCTCCGGACAGGGTGGAACACCGGGGAGCTGTTTTTT; CDR3aa: CASSLRTGWNTGELFF
abundance: .; d_gene: .; j_gene: TRBJ2-2; v_gene: TRBV5-1; CDR3nt: TGCGCCAGCATCGAAGGGAGCACCGGGGAGCTGTTTTTT; CDR3aa: CASIEGSTGELFF
abundance: .; d_gene: .; j_gene: TRBJ2-3; v_gene: TRBV6-4; CDR3nt: TGTGCCAGCTCTCCCAGGGGCGGCACAGATACGCAGTATTTT; CDR3aa: CASSPRGGTDTQYF
abundance: once; d_gene: TRBD1; j_gene: TRBJ2-1; v_gene: TRBV5-5; CDR3nt: TGTGCCAGCAGCCCAGGGACAGGGCGTTACAATGAGCAGTTCTTC; CDR3aa: CASSPGTGRYNEQFF
abundance: once; d_gene: .; j_gene: TRBJ1-1; v_gene: TRBV6-5; CDR3nt: TGTGCCAGCATCCGAAGCGGGGGGTACACTGAAGCTTTCTTT; CDR3aa: CASIRSGGYTEAFF
abundance: .; d_gene: .; j_gene: TRBJ1-5; v_gene: TRBV19; CDR3nt: TGTGCCAGCTCACGGGACCGGGAGAGTAGTCAGCCCCAGCATTTT; CDR3aa: CASSRDRESSQPQHF
abundance: .; d_gene: TRBD2; j_gene: TRBJ2-1; v_gene: TRBV18; CDR3nt: TGTGCCAGCTCACAGTCTAGCGGGGTCTACAATGAGCAGTTCTTC; CDR3aa: CASSQSSGVYNEQFF
abundance: .; d_gene: .; j_gene: TRBJ1-1; v_gene: TRBV28; CDR3nt: TGTGCCAGCAGTTTAGGGTCCGGACTTCACACTGAAGCTTTCTTT; CDR3aa: CASSLGSGLHTEAFF
abundance: .; d_gene: .; j_gene: TRBJ2-3; v_gene: TRBV7-6; CDR3nt: TGTGCCAGCAGCTTAGCGGGGGGAGGGGGATTCCAGACAGATACGCAGTATTTT; CDR3aa: CASSLAGGGGFQTDTQYF
abundance: .; d_gene: TRBD1; j_gene: TRBJ2-7; v_gene: TRBV4-2; CDR3nt: TGTGCCAGCAGCCCTCGACAGGGTCCCTACGAGCAGTACTTC; CDR3aa: CASSPRQGPYEQYF
abundance: .; d_gene: TRBD1; j_gene: TRBJ1-5; v_gene: TRBV25-1; CDR3nt: TGTGCCAGCAGCCATAAGGGACAGGGCAGGAATCAGCCCCAGCATTTT; CDR3aa: CASSHKGQGRNQPQHF
abundance: once; d_gene: .; j_gene: TRBJ2-2; v_gene: TRBV4-1; CDR3nt: TGCGCCAGCAGCCAAGTGATCCTGGGGCCCGGCGGGGAGCTGTTTTTT; CDR3aa: CASSQVILGPGGELFF
abundance: .; d_gene: .; j_gene: TRBJ1-5; v_gene: TRBV7-9; CDR3nt: TGTGCCAGCAGCTTAGGTATTAATCAGCCCCAGCATTTT; CDR3aa: CASSLGINQPQHF
abundance: .; d_gene: .; j_gene: TRBJ2-2; v_gene: TRBV11-3; CDR3nt: TGTGCCAGCAGCTTAGTTTCCGGGATCGCCGGGGAGCTGTTTTTT; CDR3aa: CASSLVSGIAGELFF
abundance: .; d_gene: .; j_gene: TRBJ1-2; v_gene: TRBV28; CDR3nt: TGTGCCAGCAGTTTAGTACCCGCAGCGGGTTATGGCTACACCTTC; CDR3aa: CASSLVPAAGYGYTF
abundance: .; d_gene: TRBD1; j_gene: TRBJ1-2; v_gene: TRBV6-2/TRBV6-3; CDR3nt: TGTGCCAGCAGTTACCCGACAGGGGCCATAGGCTATGGCTACACCTTC; CDR3aa: CASSYPTGAIGYGYTF
abundance: .; d_gene: .; j_gene: TRBJ2-7; v_gene: TRBV4-2; CDR3nt: TGTGCCAGCGGGGAGGGGGGGGCCTACGAGCAGTACTTC; CDR3aa: CASGEGGAYEQYF
abundance: .; d_gene: TRBD1; j_gene: TRBJ1-1; v_gene: TRBV6-1; CDR3nt: TGTGCCAGCAGTGACCGAGGACAGGGGAACACTGAAGCTTTCTTT; CDR3aa: CASSDRGQGNTEAFF
abundance: few; d_gene: .; j_gene: TRBJ2-1; v_gene: TRBV4-1; CDR3nt: TGCGCCAGCAGCCAACACTCCCGGCGGATTTCCTACAATGAGCAGTTCTTC; CDR3aa: CASSQHSRRISYNEQFF
abundance: few; d_gene: .; j_gene: TRBJ1-4; v_gene: TRBV6-1; CDR3nt: TGTGCCAGCAGTGAGGGGCCAGGGCTGGAAAAACTGTTTTTT; CDR3aa: CASSEGPGLEKLFF
abundance: .; d_gene: TRBD1; j_gene: TRBJ1-5; v_gene: TRBV28; CDR3nt: TGTGCCAGCGGGACAGGTAGTCAGCCCCAGCATTTT; CDR3aa: CASGTGSQPQHF
abundance: few; d_gene: .; j_gene: TRBJ2-1; v_gene: TRBV5-1; CDR3nt: TGCGCCAGCAGCTTGGTCCCGCGGGAGCAGTTCTTC; CDR3aa: CASSLVPREQFF
abundance: .; d_gene: .; j_gene: TRBJ1-5; v_gene: TRBV2; CDR3nt: TGTGCCAGCGGAAGACAGGCGGCAAGGATAAATCAGCCCCAGCATTTT; CDR3aa: CASGRQAARINQPQHF
abundance: .; d_gene: .; j_gene: TRBJ1-1; v_gene: TRBV7-9; CDR3nt: TGTGCCAGCAGCCGACGGCAGGGAGGCACTGAAGCTTTCTTT; CDR3aa: CASSRRQGGTEAFF
abundance: .; d_gene: .; j_gene: TRBJ1-1; v_gene: TRBV6-5; CDR3nt: TGTGCCAGCACCCGGGGGGGTGGCACTGAAGCTTTCTTT; CDR3aa: CASTRGGGTEAFF
abundance: once; d_gene: TRBD1; j_gene: TRBJ2-1; v_gene: TRBV10-3; CDR3nt: TGTGCCATCAGTGAGTGGAAGGGGGCTCAAAATGAGCAGTTCTTC; CDR3aa: CAISEWKGAQNEQFF
abundance: .; d_gene: .; j_gene: TRBJ2-4; v_gene: TRBV27; CDR3nt: TGTGCCAGCAGTTTACTGGGTAGCAACATTCAGTACTTC; CDR3aa: CASSLLGSNIQYF